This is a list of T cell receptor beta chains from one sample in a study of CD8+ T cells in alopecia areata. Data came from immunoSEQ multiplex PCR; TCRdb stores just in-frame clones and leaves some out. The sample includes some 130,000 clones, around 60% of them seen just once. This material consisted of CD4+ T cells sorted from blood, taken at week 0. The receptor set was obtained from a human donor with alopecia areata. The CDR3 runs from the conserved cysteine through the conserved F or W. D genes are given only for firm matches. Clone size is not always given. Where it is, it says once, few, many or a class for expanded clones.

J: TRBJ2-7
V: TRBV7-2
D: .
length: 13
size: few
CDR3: CASSLQGKYEQYF
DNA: TGTGCCAGCAGCTTACAGGGCAAATACGAGCAGTACTTC

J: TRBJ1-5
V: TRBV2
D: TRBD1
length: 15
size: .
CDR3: CASRQNRGLDQPQHF
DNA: TGTGCCAGCAGACAAAACAGGGGGCTCGATCAGCCCCAGCATTTT

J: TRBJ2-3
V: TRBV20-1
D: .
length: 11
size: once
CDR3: CSARFPDTQYF
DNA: TGCAGTGCTAGATTTCCAGATACGCAGTATTTT

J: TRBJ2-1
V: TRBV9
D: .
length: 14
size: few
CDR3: CASSVAGVYNEQFF
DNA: TGTGCCAGCAGCGTAGCCGGGGTCTACAATGAGCAGTTCTTC

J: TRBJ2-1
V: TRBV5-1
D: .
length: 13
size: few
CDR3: CASGLTPINEQFF
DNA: TGCGCCAGCGGACTGACTCCTATCAATGAGCAGTTCTTC

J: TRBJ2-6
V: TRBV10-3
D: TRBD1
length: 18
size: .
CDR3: CAISEEGQGVSGANVLTF
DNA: TGTGCCATCAGTGAGGAGGGACAGGGGGTCTCTGGGGCCAACGTCCTGACTTTC

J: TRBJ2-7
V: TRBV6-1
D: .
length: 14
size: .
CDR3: CASRGGQDFGEQYF
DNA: TGTGCCAGCAGGGGAGGTCAGGACTTTGGCGAGCAGTACTTC

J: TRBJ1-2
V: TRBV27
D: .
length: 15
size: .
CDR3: CASSVSGSPLYGYTF
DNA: TGTGCCAGCAGTGTCTCCGGGAGCCCCCTTTATGGCTACACCTTC

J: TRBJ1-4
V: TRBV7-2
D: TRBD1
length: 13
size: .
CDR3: CASSFGQEPHLFF
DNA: TGTGCCAGCAGCTTCGGACAGGAACCCCATCTGTTTTTT

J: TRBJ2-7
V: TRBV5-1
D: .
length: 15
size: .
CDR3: CASSPSPGSRTEQYF
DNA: TGCGCCAGCAGCCCCAGCCCGGGAAGCCGGACCGAGCAGTACTTC

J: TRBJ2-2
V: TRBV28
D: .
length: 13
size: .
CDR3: CASITPNTGELFF
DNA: TGTGCCAGCATAACCCCGAACACCGGGGAGCTGTTTTTT

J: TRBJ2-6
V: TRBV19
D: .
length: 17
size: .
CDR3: CASSIGSGVSGANVLTF
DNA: TGTGCCAGTAGTATAGGCAGTGGAGTCTCTGGGGCCAACGTCCTGACTTTC

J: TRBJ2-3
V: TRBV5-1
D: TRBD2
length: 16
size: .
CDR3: CASSLGLAGRADTQYF
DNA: TGCGCCAGCAGCTTGGGGCTAGCGGGCAGGGCAGATACGCAGTATTTT

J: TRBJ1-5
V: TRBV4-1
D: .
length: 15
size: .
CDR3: CASSPQGGGVQPQHF
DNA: TGCGCCAGCAGCCCTCAGGGCGGTGGGGTTCAGCCCCAGCATTTT

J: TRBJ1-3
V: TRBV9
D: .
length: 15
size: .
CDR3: CASSVASHSGNTIYF
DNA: TGTGCCAGCAGCGTAGCCAGTCACTCTGGAAACACCATATATTTT

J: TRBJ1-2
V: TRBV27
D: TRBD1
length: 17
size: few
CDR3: CASSLRGTGDFNYGYTF
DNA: TGTGCCAGCAGTTTACGGGGGACAGGGGACTTTAACTATGGCTACACCTTC

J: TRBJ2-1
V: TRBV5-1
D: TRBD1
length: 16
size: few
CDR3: CASSPRTGPGYNEQFF
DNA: TGCGCCAGCAGCCCCAGGACAGGTCCAGGGTACAATGAGCAGTTCTTC

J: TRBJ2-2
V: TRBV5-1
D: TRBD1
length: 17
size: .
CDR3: CASSLIGTGYETGELFF
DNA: TGCGCCAGCAGCTTAATAGGGACAGGGTACGAGACCGGGGAGCTGTTTTTT

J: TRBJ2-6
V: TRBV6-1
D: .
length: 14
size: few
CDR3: CASRDVSGANVLTF
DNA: TGTGCCAGCAGGGACGTATCTGGGGCCAACGTCCTGACTTTC

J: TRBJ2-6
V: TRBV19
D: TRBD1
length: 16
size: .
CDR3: CASRDRIASGANVLTF
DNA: TGTGCCAGTAGGGACAGGATCGCCTCTGGGGCCAACGTCCTGACTTTC

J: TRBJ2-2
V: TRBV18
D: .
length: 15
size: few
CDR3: CASSRTGLNTGELFF
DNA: TGTGCCAGCTCACGTACAGGCCTAAACACCGGGGAGCTGTTTTTT

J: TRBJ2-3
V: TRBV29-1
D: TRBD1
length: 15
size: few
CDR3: CSVAPWGQGPDTQYF
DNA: TGCAGCGTTGCCCCCTGGGGACAGGGCCCAGATACGCAGTATTTT

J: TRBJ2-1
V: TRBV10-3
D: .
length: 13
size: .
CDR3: CAISGTYYNEQFF
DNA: TGTGCCATCAGCGGGACTTATTACAATGAGCAGTTCTTC

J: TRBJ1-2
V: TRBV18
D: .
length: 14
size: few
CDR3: CASSPPEVSYGYTF
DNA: TGTGCCAGCTCACCACCCGAGGTCTCCTATGGCTACACCTTC

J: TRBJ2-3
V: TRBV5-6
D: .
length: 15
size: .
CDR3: CASSLVRADTDTQYF
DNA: TGTGCCAGCAGCTTAGTACGGGCGGACACAGATACGCAGTATTTT

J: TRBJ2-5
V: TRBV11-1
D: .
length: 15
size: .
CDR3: CASSLVPFGQETQYF
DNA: TGTGCCAGCAGCTTGGTACCGTTTGGGCAAGAGACCCAGTACTTC

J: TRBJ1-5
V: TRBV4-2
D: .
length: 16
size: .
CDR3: CASSQDPGERDQPQHF
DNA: TGTGCCAGCAGCCAAGATCCCGGCGAAAGGGATCAGCCCCAGCATTTT

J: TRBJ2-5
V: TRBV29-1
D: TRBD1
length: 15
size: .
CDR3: CSGGDGAGGAETQYF
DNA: TGCAGCGGAGGTGACGGGGCAGGGGGCGCGGAGACCCAGTACTTC

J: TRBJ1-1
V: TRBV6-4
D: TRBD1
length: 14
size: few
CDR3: CASSDSDRGTEAFF
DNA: TGTGCCAGCAGTGACTCGGACAGGGGCACTGAAGCTTTCTTT

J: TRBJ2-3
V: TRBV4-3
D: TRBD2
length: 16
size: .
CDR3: CASSLSGLEGGDTQYF
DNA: TGCGCCAGCAGCTTATCGGGACTAGAAGGTGGAGATACGCAGTATTTT

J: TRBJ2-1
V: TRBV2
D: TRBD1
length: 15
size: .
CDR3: CATSMGQSSYNEQFF
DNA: TGTGCCACATCCATGGGACAGAGCTCCTACAATGAGCAGTTCTTC

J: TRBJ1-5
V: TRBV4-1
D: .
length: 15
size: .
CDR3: CASSHRHEVNQPQHF
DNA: TGCGCCAGCAGCCACCGCCACGAGGTTAATCAGCCCCAGCATTTT

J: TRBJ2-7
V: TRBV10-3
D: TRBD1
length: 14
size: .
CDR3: CAISGADRGNEQYF
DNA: TGTGCCATCAGTGGAGCGGACAGGGGAAACGAGCAGTACTTC

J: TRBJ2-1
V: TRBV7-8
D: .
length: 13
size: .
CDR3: CASSPQAAGEQFF
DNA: TGTGCCAGCAGCCCCCAAGCGGCGGGGGAGCAGTTCTTC

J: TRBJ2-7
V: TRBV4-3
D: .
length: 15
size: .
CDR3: CASSHRTGQHYEQYF
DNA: TGCGCCAGCAGCCATAGAACCGGACAGCACTACGAGCAGTACTTC

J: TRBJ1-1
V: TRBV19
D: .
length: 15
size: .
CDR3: CASSTSGKETTEAFF
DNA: TGTGCCAGTAGTACCTCAGGGAAAGAGACCACTGAAGCTTTCTTT

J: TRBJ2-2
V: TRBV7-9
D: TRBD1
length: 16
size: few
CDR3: CASSRGTGRIAGELFF
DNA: TGTGCCAGCAGTCGTGGGACAGGGAGGATAGCCGGGGAGCTGTTTTTT

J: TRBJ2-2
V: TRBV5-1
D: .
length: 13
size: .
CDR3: CASSLAPGGELFF
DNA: TGCGCCAGCAGCTTGGCCCCCGGGGGGGAGCTGTTTTTT

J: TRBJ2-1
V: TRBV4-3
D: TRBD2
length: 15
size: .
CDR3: CASSHPGLATNEQFF
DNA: TGCGCCAGCAGCCATCCCGGACTAGCAACCAATGAGCAGTTCTTC

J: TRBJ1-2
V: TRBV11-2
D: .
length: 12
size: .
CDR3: CASSFSRGGYTF
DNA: TGTGCCAGCAGCTTTTCGAGGGGAGGCTACACCTTC

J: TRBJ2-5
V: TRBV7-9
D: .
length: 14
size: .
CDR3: CASSLRTRQETQYF
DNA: TGTGCCAGCAGCTTAAGGACACGCCAAGAGACCCAGTACTTC

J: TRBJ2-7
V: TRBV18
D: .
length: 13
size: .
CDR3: CASSSDRNYEQYF
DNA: TGTGCCAGCTCAAGCGACAGGAACTACGAGCAGTACTTC

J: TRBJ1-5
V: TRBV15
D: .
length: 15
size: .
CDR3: CATSRDGGRNQPQHF
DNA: TGTGCCACCAGCAGAGATGGTGGACGCAATCAGCCCCAGCATTTT

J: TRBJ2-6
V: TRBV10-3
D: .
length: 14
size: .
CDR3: CATMDSSGANVLTF
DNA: TGTGCCACCATGGACAGCTCTGGGGCCAACGTCCTGACTTTC

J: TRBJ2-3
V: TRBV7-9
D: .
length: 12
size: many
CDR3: CASSSARGRQYF
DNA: TGTGCCAGCAGCTCAGCAAGGGGTCGGCAGTATTTT

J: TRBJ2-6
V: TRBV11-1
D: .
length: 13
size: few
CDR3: CASSFSGANVLTF
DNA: TGTGCCAGCAGTTTCTCTGGGGCCAACGTCCTGACTTTC

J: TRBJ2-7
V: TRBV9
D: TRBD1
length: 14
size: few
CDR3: CASSPGQGLYEQYF
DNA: TGTGCCAGCAGCCCAGGACAGGGATTGTACGAGCAGTACTTC

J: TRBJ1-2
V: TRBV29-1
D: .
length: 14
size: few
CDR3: CSVEVRAGHYGYTF
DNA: TGCAGCGTTGAAGTCCGGGCGGGACACTATGGCTACACCTTC

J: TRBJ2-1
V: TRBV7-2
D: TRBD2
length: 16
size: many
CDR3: CASSLIPSGVYNEQFF
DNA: TGTGCCAGCAGCCTTATACCTAGCGGAGTCTACAATGAGCAGTTCTTC

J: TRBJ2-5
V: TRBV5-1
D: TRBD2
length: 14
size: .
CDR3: CASSGRVLQETQYF
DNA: TGCGCCAGTTCCGGGAGGGTCCTACAAGAGACCCAGTACTTC

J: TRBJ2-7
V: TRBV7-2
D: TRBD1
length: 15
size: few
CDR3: CASSPRAGGIYEQYF
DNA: TGTGCCAGCAGCCCACGGGCAGGGGGTATCTACGAGCAGTACTTC

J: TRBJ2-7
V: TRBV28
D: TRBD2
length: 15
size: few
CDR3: CASTPPGGSSYEQYF
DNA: TGTGCCAGTACCCCGCCGGGGGGGTCTTCCTACGAGCAGTACTTC

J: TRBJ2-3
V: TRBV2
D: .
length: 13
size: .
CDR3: CASRVGGTDTQYF
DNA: TGTGCCAGCAGGGTCGGAGGCACAGATACGCAGTATTTT

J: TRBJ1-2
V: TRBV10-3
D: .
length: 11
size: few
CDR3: CAINGGIGYTF
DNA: TGTGCCATCAACGGGGGGATTGGCTACACCTTC

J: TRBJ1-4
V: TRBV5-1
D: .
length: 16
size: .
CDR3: CASSLGGHATNEKLFF
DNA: TGCGCCAGCAGCTTGGGTGGGCACGCAACTAATGAAAAACTGTTTTTT